This TCR beta chain was profiled in a study of T cell repertoires in cytomegalovirus infection. This clonotype was found once. Its antigen is undetermined. The CDR3 runs to 13 residues. Germline V gene data show CDR1 as DFQATT and CDR2 as SNEGSKA (reference sequence). TCRdb fed the reads into MiXCR, producing one record per CDR3 protein. The sample lists around 800,000 distinct CDR3 sequences, approximately 29% occurring once. The receptor's source is a human donor in good health (CMV status not recorded). Some clones in this sample may be carry-over from other donors' samples. This specimen consisted of cultured CD8+ T cells from PBMCs, obtained from culture after CMV antigen stimulation. J is TRBJ2-3 and V is TRBV20-1, with 11 bases that match TRBD2. CDR3 loop: CSELAGVGDTQYF. The DNA of the CDR3 is TGCAGCGAACTAGCGGGGGTAGGAGATACGCAGTATTTT.